The clone carrying this T cell receptor (beta chain) was seen once. Its antigen remains unknown. The sample is drawn from a study of vaccination effects on CD4 cells after COVID-19. Overall study context: Following the second dose by a median of 72 days, the post-vaccine samples were obtained. Study-wide results and caveats: Healthy vaccinees had only 1 of 255 vaccine-induced clones cross-react with common cold coronaviruses.

Data came from immunoSEQ multiplex PCR; TCRdb stores just in-frame clones and leaves some out. The sample has around 15,000 clones, about 76% seen once. Pools of viral peptides were used by the ViraFEST assay to expand antigen-specific CD4+ T cells ahead of sequencing. Culture lasted about 10 days before CD4+ T cell isolation. Participants were given two doses of BNT162b2 or mRNA-1273 vaccine. According to the study, vaccine recipients showed no prior SARS-CoV-2 infection and negative nucleocapsid antibodies. Germline trimming cut 4 bases from V and 7 bases from J; bases unmatched to any gene: 9. Looked up from germline, CDR1 is SNHLY and CDR2 is FYNNEI. CDR3 length equals 15 residues.

This sequence was found in a human donor who received a COVID-19 vaccine. This material consisted of CD4+ T cells from PBMCs cultured with HCoV-NL63 spike peptides, taken after COVID-19 vaccination. V and J are TRBV2 and TRBJ1-4; 7 nucleotides agree with TRBD1. CDR3 coding DNA: TGTGCCAGCAGTGGGCAGGGGGTGGTAGGTGAAAAACTGTTTTTT. Its protein product is CASSGQGVVGEKLFF. The variable domain in full, completed from reference TRBV2 and TRBJ1-4, reads EPEVTQTPSHQVTQMGQEVILRCVPISNHLYFYWYRQILGQKVEFLVSFYNNEISEKSEIFDDQFSVERPDGSNFTLKIRSTKLEDSAMYFCASSGQGVVGEKLFFGSGTQLSVL.